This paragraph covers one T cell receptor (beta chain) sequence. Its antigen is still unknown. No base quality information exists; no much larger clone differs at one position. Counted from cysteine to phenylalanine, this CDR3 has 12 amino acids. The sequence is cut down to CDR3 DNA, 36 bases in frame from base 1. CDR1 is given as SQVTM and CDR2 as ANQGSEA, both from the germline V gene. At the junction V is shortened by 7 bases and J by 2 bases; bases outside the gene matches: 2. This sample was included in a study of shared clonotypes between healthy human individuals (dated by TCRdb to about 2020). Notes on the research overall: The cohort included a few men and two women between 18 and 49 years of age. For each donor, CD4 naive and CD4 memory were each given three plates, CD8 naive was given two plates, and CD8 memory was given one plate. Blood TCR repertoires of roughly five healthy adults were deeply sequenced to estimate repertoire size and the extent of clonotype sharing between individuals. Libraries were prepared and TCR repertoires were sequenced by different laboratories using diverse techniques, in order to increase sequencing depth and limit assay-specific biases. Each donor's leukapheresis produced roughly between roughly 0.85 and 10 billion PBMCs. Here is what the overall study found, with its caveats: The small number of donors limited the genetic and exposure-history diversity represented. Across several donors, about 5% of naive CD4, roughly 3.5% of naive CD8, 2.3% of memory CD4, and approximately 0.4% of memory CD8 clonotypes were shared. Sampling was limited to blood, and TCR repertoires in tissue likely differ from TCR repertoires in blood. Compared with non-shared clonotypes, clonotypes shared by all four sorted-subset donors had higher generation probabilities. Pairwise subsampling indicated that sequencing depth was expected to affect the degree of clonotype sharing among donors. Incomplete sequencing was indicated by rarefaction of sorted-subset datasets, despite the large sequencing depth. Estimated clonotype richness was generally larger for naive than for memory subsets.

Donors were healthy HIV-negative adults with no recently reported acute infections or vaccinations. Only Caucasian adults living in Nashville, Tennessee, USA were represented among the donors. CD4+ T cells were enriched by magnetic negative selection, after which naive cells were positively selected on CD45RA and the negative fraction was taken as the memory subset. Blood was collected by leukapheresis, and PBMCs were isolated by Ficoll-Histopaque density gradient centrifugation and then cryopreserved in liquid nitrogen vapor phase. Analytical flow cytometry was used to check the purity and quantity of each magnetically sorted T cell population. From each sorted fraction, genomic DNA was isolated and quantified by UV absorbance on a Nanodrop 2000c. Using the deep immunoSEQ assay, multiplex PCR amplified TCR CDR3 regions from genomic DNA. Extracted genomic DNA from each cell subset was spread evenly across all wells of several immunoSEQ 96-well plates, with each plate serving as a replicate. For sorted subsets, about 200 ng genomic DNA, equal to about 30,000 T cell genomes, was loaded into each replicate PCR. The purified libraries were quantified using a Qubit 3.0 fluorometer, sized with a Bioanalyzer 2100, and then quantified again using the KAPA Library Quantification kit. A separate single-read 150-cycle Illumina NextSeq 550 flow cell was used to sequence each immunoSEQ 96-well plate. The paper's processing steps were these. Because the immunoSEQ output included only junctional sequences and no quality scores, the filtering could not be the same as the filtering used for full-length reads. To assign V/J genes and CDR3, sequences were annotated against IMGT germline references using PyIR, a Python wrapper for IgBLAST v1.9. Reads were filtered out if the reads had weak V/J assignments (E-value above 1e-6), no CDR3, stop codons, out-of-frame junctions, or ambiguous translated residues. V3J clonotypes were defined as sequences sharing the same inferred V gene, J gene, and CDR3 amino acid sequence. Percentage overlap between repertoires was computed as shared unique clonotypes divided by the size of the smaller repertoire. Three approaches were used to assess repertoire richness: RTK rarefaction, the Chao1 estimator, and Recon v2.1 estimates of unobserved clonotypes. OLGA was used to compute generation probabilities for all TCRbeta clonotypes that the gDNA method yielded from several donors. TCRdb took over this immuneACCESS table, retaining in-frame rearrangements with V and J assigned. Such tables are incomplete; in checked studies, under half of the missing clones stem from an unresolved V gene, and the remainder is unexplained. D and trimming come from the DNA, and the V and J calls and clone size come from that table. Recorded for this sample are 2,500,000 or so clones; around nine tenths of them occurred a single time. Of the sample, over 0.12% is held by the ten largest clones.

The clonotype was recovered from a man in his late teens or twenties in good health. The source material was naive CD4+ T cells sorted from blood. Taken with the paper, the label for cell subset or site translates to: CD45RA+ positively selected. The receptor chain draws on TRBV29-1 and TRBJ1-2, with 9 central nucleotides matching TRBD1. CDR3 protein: CSGGTGNYGYTF. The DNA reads TGCAGCGGGGGGACAGGGAACTATGGCTACACCTTC.